The next 4 T cell receptor beta chains were all read from a single sample in a study of post-analysis software for immune sequencing data. Unique molecular identifiers featured in each of the TCR beta cDNA libraries. TCRdb reprocessed the PCR reads via MiXCR and lists one record per CDR3 protein. Here the sample spans 500,000 to 600,000 distinct CDR3 sequences, 44% being singletons. These receptors are not linked to any known antigen. Findings of the study overall: A handful of TRBV segments, including TRBV5-6, TRBV5-1 and TRBV20-1, were more frequent in patients than controls.

The sample was blood. The source is a girl aged 10 to 17 with multiple sclerosis.

This clonotype was observed at least ten times. This chain joins TRBV4-2 and TRBJ2-7; D is perhaps TRBD1 or TRBD2 (6 bases each). The CDR3 has 10 residues. From germline, CDR1 is LGHNA and CDR2 YNFKEQ. Trimming removed 8 bases from V and 6 bases from J, with 8 bases in between. In DNA, the CDR3 is TGTGCCAGCCCGGGGGCCGAGCAGTACTTC. Residues: CASPGAEQYF.

In this sample, this clonotype turned up many times. The chain has TRBV7-9 and TRBJ1-6; 7 nucleotides align to TRBD1. The CDR3 has 15 residues. CDR1 SEHNR and CDR2 FQNEAQ come from the germline V gene (reference sequence). V lost 10 bases and J lost 4; bases outside the gene matches: 10. CDR3 in amino acids: CATKGGDEYNSPLHF. CDR3 DNA: TGTGCCACCAAAGGGGGCGACGAATATAATTCACCCCTCCACTTT.

The chain has TRBV6-4 and TRBJ2-7; possible D gene TRBD2, 5 bases. Germline values: CDR1 MRHNA, CDR2 SNTAGT. The V gene lost 7 bases and the J gene lost 4 bases, with 23 bases spanning the gap. The CDR3 has 16 amino acids. CDR3 amino acids: CASNILREEGPYEQYF. DNA of the CDR3: TGTGCCAGCAACATATTAAGGGAAGAGGGCCCTTACGAGCAGTACTTC.

The gene calls are TRBV6-2 or TRBV6-3 and TRBJ2-1; D not certain. The CDR3 sequence is 12 residues long. Trimming shortened V by 6 bases and J by 9 bases, and 12 bases separated the two germline ends. CDR1 and CDR2 from the germline V gene are MNHEY and SVGEGT. The CDR3 reads CASSDLNIEQFF. CDR3 in DNA: TGTGCCAGCAGCGATCTGAACATTGAGCAGTTCTTC.